These 13 T cell receptor beta chains were all obtained from the same sample, sequenced in a study of blood T cell repertoires in COVID-19. The protocol was immunoSEQ multiplex PCR, while the TCRdb copy is restricted to in-frame clones and leaves out a portion. The table has more than 200,000 clones, 70% to 85% seen once. The source material was peripheral blood. Receptor source: a woman between 35 and 50 years old who had recovered from COVID-19.

V and J are TRBV15 and TRBJ2-1, with D perhaps matching TRBD2 (6 bases). The CDR3 totals 14 residues. The V and J ends lost 1 base and 7 bases respectively, with 11 bases between them. Germline V gene data show CDR1 as LNHNV and CDR2 as YYDKDF (reference sequence). The CDR3 nucleotides read TGTGCCACCAGCAGAGGACTAGGTTATAATGAGCAGTTCTTC. This codes for CATSRGLGYNEQFF. Full variable domain (outside the CDR3, taken from reference TRBV15 and TRBJ2-1): DAMVIQNPRYQVTQFGKPVTLSCSQTLNHNVMYWYQQKSSQAPKLLFHYYDKDFNNEADTPDNFQSRRPNTSFCFLDIRSPGLGDTAMYLCATSRGLGYNEQFFGPGTRLTVL.

V and J are TRBV25-1 and TRBJ2-3, with 9 bases identical to TRBD1. The germline V gene encodes CDR1 MGHDK and CDR2 SYGVNS. The CDR3 is 15 residues long. V was pared by 5 bases and J by 2 bases, with 5 bases of the junction left unmatched. CDR3 residues: CASSQGQGLTDTQYF. In nucleotides, the CDR3 is TGTGCCAGCAGTCAGGGACAGGGACTCACAGATACGCAGTATTTT.

The chain couples TRBV27 to TRBJ1-5; the match to TRBD1 covers 9 bases. Germline-derived CDR1 and CDR2 are MNHEY and SMNVEV (reference sequence). This CDR3 comprises 14 residues. V gave up 6 bases and J gave up 4 bases; unmatched junction bases: 4. The DNA of the CDR3 is TGTGCCAGCAGCCTCGGGACAGGGAATCAGCCCCAGCATTTT. The encoded protein is CASSLGTGNQPQHF.

The chain employs TRBV28 and TRBJ1-2; TRBD1 aligns across 8 bases. This CDR3 has 16 residues. Germline CDR1 is MDHEN and CDR2 is SYDVKM. Losses at the gene ends were 0 bases for V and 5 bases for J; bases not matched to a gene: 8. The CDR3 is CASSLWEGTGEYGYTF. The CDR3 region has the DNA TGTGCCAGCAGTTTATGGGAAGGGACAGGAGAATATGGCTACACCTTC.

CDR3 DNA sequence: TGTGCCAGCAGCCCGGGACTGACGAACACTGAAGCTTTCTTT. It is translated as CASSPGLTNTEAFF. The chain carries TRBV13 and TRBJ1-1; maybe TRBD1 (5 bases). V was clipped by 5 bases and J by 1 base, with 11 bases between them. The CDR3 consists of 14 residues. Germline values: CDR1 PRHDT, CDR2 FYEKMQ (reference sequence).

The chain is built from TRBV7-6 and TRBJ2-7, with TRBD1 matching over 7 bases. The CDR3 contains 14 residues. V gave up 5 bases and J gave up 2 bases; unmatched junction bases: 6. CDR1 is SGHVS, CDR2 FNYEAQ, per germline. The CDR3 region is CASSPRTGAYEQYF. In nucleotides, the CDR3 is TGTGCCAGCAGCCCACGGACAGGTGCCTACGAGCAGTACTTC. The whole variable domain, remainder taken from reference TRBV7-6 and TRBJ2-7, is GAGVSQSPRYKVTKRGQDVALRCDPISGHVSLYWYRQALGQGPEFLTYFNYEAQQDKSGLPNDRFSAERPEGSISTLTIQRTEQRDSAMYRCASSPRTGAYEQYFGPGTRLTVT.

The rearrangement joins TRBV28 to TRBJ1-4; D possibly corresponds to TRBD1 (6 bases). The V and J ends lost 4 bases and 7 bases respectively, with 13 bases between them. The CDR3 extends over 14 amino acids. CDR1 is MDHEN, CDR2 SYDVKM, per germline. The CDR3 here is CASSSAGVSEKLFF. As DNA, the CDR3 is TGTGCCAGCAGTTCGGCAGGGGTATCTGAAAAACTGTTTTTT.

This chain joins TRBV30 and TRBJ1-2; 10 positions match TRBD1. The germline V gene has CDR1 GTSNPN and CDR2 SVGIG (reference sequence). The CDR3 has 14 residues. With V trimmed by 4 bases and J by 8 bases, 10 bases remained unmatched. DNA of the CDR3: TGTGCCTGGACACCCGGGACAGGGGTCGAGGGCTACACCTTC. It encodes CAWTPGTGVEGYTF. The whole variable domain, remainder taken from reference TRBV30 and TRBJ1-2, is SQTIHQWPATLVQPVGSPLSLECTVEGTSNPNLYWYRQAAGRGLQLLFYSVGIGQISSEVPQNLSASRPQDRQFILSSKKLLLSDSGFYLCAWTPGTGVEGYTFGSGTRLTVV.

The gene calls are TRBV6-6 and TRBJ1-1; the match to TRBD1 covers 8 bases. Germline CDR1 and CDR2: MNHNY and SVGAGI (reference sequence). V gave up 8 bases and J gave up 3 bases; unmatched junction bases: 11. The CDR3 spans 15 residues. CDR3 residues: CASHRGGNTYTEAFF. The CDR3 nucleotides read TGTGCCAGCCACAGGGGGGGGAATACGTACACTGAAGCTTTCTTT.

Comments on this clone: Other DNA sequences of this sample code for an identical CDR3. The rearrangement links TRBV9 to TRBJ2-7; D is possibly TRBD1 (6 bases). Germline values: CDR1 SGDLS, CDR2 YYNGEE. V was cut by 3 bases and J by 2 bases, with 12 bases left in between. CDR3 length equals 14 residues. CDR3 region: CASSAGTTPYEQYF. The CDR3 DNA reads TGTGCCAGCAGCGCCGGGACAACCCCCTACGAGCAGTACTTC.

The CDR3 DNA is TGTGCCAGCAGCTTGCGGGGCTCCGGAAACACCATATATTTT. Protein product: CASSLRGSGNTIYF. The rearrangement joins TRBV7-8 to TRBJ1-3, with D possibly being TRBD1 (5 bases). This CDR3 is 14 amino acids long. Trimming stripped 3 bases from V and 4 bases from J, with 10 bases between. Looked up from germline, CDR1 is SGHVS and CDR2 is FQNEAQ.

The CDR3 nucleotides are TGTGCCAGCAGCTTGTCGTGGGGCCAGATGAACACTGAAGCTTTCTTT. It is translated as CASSLSWGQMNTEAFF. V usage is TRBV5-5 and J usage is TRBJ1-1; D is possibly TRBD1 (5 bases). Germline CDR1 and CDR2: SGHKS and YYEKEE (reference sequence). Trimming stripped 1 base from V and 0 bases from J, with 13 bases between. The CDR3 covers 16 residues.

Here the CDR3 reads CASSMWQFNQPQHF. Written as DNA, the CDR3 is TGTGCCAGTAGTATGTGGCAATTCAATCAGCCCCAGCATTTT. The chain combines TRBV19 with TRBJ1-5; D is uncertain. The CDR3 contains 14 residues. Germline CDR1 reads LNHDA; CDR2 reads SQIVND (reference sequence). Trimming took off 3 bases at V and 3 bases at J, with 9 bases between the two ends.